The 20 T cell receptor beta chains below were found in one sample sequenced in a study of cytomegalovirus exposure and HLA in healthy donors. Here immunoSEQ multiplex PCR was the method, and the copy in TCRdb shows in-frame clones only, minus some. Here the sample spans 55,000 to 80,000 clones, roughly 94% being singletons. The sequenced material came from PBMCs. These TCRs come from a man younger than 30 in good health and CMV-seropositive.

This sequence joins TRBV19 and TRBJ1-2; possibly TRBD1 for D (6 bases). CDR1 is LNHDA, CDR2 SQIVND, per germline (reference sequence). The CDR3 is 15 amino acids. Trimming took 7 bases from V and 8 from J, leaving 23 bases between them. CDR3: CASTALLQGIKGYTF. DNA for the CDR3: TGTGCCAGTACCGCACTACTACAGGGAATTAAAGGCTACACCTTC.

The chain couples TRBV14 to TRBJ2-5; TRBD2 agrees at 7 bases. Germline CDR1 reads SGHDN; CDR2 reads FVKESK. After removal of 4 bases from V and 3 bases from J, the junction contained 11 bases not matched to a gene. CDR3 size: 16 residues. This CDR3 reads CASSPNTGTIEETQYF. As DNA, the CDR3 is TGTGCCAGCAGCCCGAACACCGGGACTATAGAAGAGACCCAGTACTTC.

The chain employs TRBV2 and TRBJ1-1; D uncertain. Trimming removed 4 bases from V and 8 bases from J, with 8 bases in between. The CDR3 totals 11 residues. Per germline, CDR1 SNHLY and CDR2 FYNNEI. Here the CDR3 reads CASSGGREAFF. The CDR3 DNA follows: TGTGCCAGCAGTGGAGGGAGGGAAGCTTTCTTT.

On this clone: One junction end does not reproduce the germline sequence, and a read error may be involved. The CDR3 DNA reads as TGTGCCAGCTCCCCACTCGCGCCGGACGGGGGAGGTCATGAGCAGTTCTTC. The encoded protein is CASSPLAPDGGGHEQFF. The genes are TRBV18 and TRBJ2-1; D is possibly TRBD2 (6 bases). Germline CDR1 KGHSH, CDR2 LQKENI. The CDR3 totals 17 residues.

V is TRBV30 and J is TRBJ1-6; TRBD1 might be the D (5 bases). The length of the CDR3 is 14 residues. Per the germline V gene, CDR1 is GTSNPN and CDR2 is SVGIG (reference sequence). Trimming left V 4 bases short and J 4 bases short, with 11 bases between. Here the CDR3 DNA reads TGTGCCTGGAATTTCGGGGGTTATAATTCACCCCTCCACTTT. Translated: CAWNFGGYNSPLHF. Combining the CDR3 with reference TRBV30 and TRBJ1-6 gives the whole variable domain SQTIHQWPATLVQPVGSPLSLECTVEGTSNPNLYWYRQAAGRGLQLLFYSVGIGQISSEVPQNLSASRPQDRQFILSSKKLLLSDSGFYLCAWNFGGYNSPLHFGNGTRLTVT.

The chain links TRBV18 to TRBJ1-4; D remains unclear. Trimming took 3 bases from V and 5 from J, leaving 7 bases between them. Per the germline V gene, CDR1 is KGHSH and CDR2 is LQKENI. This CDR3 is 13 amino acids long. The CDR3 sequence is CASSPGENEKLFF. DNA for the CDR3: TGTGCCAGCTCACCCGGGGAGAATGAAAAACTGTTTTTT.

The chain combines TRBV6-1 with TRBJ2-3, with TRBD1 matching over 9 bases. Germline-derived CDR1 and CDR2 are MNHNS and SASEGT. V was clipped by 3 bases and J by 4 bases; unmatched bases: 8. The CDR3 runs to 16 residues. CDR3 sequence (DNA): TGTGCCAGCAGTGAGGAAGGGGGACAGGGTGCAGATACGCAGTATTTT. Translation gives CASSEEGGQGADTQYF.

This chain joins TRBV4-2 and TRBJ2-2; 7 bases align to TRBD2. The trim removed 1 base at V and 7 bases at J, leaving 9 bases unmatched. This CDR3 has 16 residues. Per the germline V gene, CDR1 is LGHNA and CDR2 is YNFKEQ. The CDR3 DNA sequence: TGTGCCAGCAGCCAAGCTGGTAAGCGGGATCTCGGGGAGCTGTTTTTT. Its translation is CASSQAGKRDLGELFF.

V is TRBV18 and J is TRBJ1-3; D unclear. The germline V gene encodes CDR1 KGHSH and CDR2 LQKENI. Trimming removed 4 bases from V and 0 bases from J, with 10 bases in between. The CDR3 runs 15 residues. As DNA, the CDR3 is TGTGCCAGCTCACTGGAGTCCGTCTCTGGAAACACCATATATTTT. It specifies CASSLESVSGNTIYF.

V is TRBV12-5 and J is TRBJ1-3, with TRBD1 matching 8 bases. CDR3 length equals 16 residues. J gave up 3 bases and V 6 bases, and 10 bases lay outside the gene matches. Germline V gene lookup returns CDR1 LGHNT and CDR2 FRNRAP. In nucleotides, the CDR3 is TGTGCTAGTGGAAGAGGACAGGGAAGTTTTGGAAACACCATATATTTT. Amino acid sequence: CASGRGQGSFGNTIYF.

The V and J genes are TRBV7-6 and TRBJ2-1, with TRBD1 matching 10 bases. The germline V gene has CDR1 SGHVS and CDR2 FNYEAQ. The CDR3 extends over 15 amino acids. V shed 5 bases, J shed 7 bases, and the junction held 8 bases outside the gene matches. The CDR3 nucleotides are TGTGCCAGCAGCGACGGACAGGGGGGGGTAAATGAGCAGTTCTTC. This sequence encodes CASSDGQGGVNEQFF.

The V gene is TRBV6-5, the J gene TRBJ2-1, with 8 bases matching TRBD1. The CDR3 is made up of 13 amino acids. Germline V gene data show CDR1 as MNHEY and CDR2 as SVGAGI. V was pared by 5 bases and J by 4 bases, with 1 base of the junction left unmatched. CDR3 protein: CASSRTGYNEQFF. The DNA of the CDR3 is TGTGCCAGCAGTCGGACAGGGTACAATGAGCAGTTCTTC.

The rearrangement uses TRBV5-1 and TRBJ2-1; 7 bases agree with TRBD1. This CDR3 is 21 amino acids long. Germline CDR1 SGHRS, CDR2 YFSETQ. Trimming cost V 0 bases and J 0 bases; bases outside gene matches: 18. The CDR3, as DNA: TGCGCCAGCAGCTTGGCCTTTTCTCTCCCGAGGGGGCAATCCTCCTACAATGAGCAGTTCTTC. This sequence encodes CASSLAFSLPRGQSSYNEQFF.

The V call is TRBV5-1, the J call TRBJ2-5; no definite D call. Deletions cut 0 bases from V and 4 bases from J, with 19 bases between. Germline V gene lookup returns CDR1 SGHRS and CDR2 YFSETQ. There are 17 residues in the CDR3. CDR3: CASSLGALHGTGETQYF. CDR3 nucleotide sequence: TGCGCCAGCAGCTTGGGCGCCCTCCACGGAACGGGAGAGACCCAGTACTTC.

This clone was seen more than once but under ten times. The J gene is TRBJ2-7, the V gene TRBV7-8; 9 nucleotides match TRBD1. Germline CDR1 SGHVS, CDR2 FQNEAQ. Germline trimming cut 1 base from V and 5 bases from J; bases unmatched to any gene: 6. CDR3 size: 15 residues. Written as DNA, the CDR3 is TGTGCCAGCAGCTTAGGCTTGGACAGGGGCCACGAGCAGTACTTC. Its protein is CASSLGLDRGHEQYF. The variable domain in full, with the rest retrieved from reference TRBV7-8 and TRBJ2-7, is GAGVSQSPRYKVAKRGQDVALRCDPISGHVSLFWYQQALGQGPEFLTYFQNEAQLDKSGLPSDRFFAERPEGSVSTLKIQRTQQEDSAVYLCASSLGLDRGHEQYFGPGTRLTVT.

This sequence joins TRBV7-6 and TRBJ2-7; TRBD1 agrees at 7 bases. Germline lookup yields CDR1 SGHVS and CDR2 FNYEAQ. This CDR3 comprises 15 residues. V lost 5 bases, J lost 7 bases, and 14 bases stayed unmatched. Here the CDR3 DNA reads TGTGCCAGCAGCCTGCGACAGGGCGGATCGGCTGAGCAGTACTTC. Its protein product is CASSLRQGGSAEQYF.

The CDR3 spells CASFGRGQPQHF. The CDR3 region has the DNA TGTGCCAGCTTTGGTCGGGGACAGCCCCAGCATTTT. The chain has TRBV6-7 and TRBJ1-5; D uncertain. TRBV6-7 is given ORF status, its function remaining uncertain. V was trimmed by 8 bases and J by 7 bases, leaving 12 bases between them. The CDR3 consists of 12 residues.

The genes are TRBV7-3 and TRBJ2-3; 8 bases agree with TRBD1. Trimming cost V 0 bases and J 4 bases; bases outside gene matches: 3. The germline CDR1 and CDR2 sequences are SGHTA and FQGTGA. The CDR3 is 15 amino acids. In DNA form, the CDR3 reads TGTGCCAGCAGCTTAACCGGACAGGGTCCAGATACGCAGTATTTT. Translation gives CASSLTGQGPDTQYF.

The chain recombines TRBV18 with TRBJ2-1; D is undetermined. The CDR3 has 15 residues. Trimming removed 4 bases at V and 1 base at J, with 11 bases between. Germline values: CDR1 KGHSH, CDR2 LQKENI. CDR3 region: CASSRSGVSYNEQFF. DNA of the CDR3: TGTGCCAGCTCACGATCAGGTGTATCCTACAATGAGCAGTTCTTC.

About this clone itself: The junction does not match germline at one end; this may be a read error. The CDR3: CASSVAGVGYEQYF. The CDR3 bases are TGTGCCAGCAGCGTAGCGGGAGTAGGATACGAGCAGTACTTC. The chain joins TRBV7-9 to TRBJ2-7; 9 positions agree with TRBD2. The germline CDR1 and CDR2 sequences are SEHNR and FQNEAQ (reference sequence). The CDR3 is 14 residues long. Full variable domain (outside the CDR3, taken from reference TRBV7-9 and TRBJ2-7): DTGVSQNPRHKITKRGQNVTFRCDPISEHNRLYWYRQTLGQGPEFLTYFQNEAQLEKSRLLSDRFSAERPKGSFSTLEIQRTEQGDSAMYLCASSVAGVGYEQYFGPGTRLTVT.